The sample holds a few counts of the clone carrying this T cell receptor (beta chain). Its antigen is undetermined. Amplification of TCR beta used genomic DNA extracted from peripheral blood. This CDR3 has 13 residues. Trimming took 6 bases from V and 5 from J, leaving 14 bases between them. Germline values: CDR1 SGHDT, CDR2 YYEEEE. TRB rearrangements spanning V, D and J were amplified using mixed TRB-A/B primers. One entry per CDR3 protein results from TCRdb running MiXCR on the multiplex PCR reads. The sample consists of some 19,000 distinct CDR3 sequences, less than 45% of them appearing once. The data were obtained in a study of T cell repertoires in aging, cancer and after chemotherapy. Across the whole study: Pre- and post-chemotherapy samples were paired from glioblastoma patients treated with temozolomide-based therapy. Points from the study as a whole: Age-matched healthy donors had significantly more diverse, less clonal blood TCR repertoires than untreated cancer patients. In cancer patients, declining TCR diversity with age involved lost richness and lost evenness.

V and J are TRBV5-6 and TRBJ2-5; D possibly corresponds to TRBD1 (7 bases). Sequencing input: blood. The receptor was derived from a human donor with a solid tumor. CDR3 region: CASNRAGGETQYF. In DNA, the CDR3 is TGTGCCAGCAATAGGGCAGGGGGGGAGACCCAGTACTTC.